This TCR beta chain stems from a study of neurological immune-mediated disorders (dated by TCRdb to between 2018 and 2020). As for the study more broadly: Peripheral blood TCR-beta repertoires from patients with HTLV-I-associated myelopathy (HAM/TSP), patients with multiple sclerosis, and healthy controls were compared in the study using UMI-based sequencing. The cohort included some 68 subjects: roughly 15 with HAM/TSP, some 34 with multiple sclerosis, and 20 healthy controls. Alongside PBMC samples, the set of some 100 TCR-beta libraries contained longitudinal samples, technical triplicates, and paired CD4+ and CD8+ T-cell subsets that had been sorted. The investigation overall reported the following: Expanded clones from different subjects shared no identical CDR3 amino acid sequences, which suggests that TCR-beta repertoires were private in all groups. TCR clonal expansion was greatest in HAM/TSP patients and smallest in MS patients, who ranked below even healthy controls.

Measured from the cysteine to the phenylalanine, the CDR3 is 19 residues long. Just the 57-base CDR3 DNA is kept, in frame starting at base 1. To synthesize cDNA, template-switch 5'RACE was performed with a primer carrying a 10-nucleotide random unique molecular identifier so that each TCR transcript was tagged. Every sequencing run yielded over 180 million TCR-beta sequences covering 15-18 subjects. The RNeasy kit was used to extract total RNA. TCR-beta VDJ regions were amplified with primers for the TCR constant region and the 5'RACE anchor, using the KAPA Real-time Library Amplification kit. Sample indexes and Illumina adaptors were added in a first PCR, after which library yield was increased in a second PCR. The roughly 650 bp TCR product was size-selected on a 2% E-gel SizeSelection system after Ampure bead purification. Before pooling, libraries had their quality checked on a Bioanalyzer, their concentration measured with Qubit, and their quantity determined with the Kapa Library Quantification kit. Paired-end 2 x 150 bp sequencing of the libraries was performed on an Illumina HiSeq 2500. To increase sequence diversity, about 25-31% phiX was spiked into each library pool. In the paper's pipeline: Quality-filtered reads were processed with the UMI-based MiGEC pipeline, which removed over 80% of raw TCR sequences during error correction. IMGT germline references were used for alignment of VDJ genes, and clonotypes were defined by a unique CDR3 amino acid sequence together with V-J genes. Clonal expansion, Shannon diversity and CDR3 relatedness (CalcPairwiseDistances, ClusterSamples) were evaluated with VDJtools, and phylogenetic trees were built with CLCbio workbench. Using coefficient-of-variation modelling across technical triplicates, the study counted a clone as expanded if it had at least 8 unique UMIs. Starting from the raw public reads, TCRdb applied fastp trimming at Q25, assembled clones with MiXCR and retained in-frame beta chains. Rows with a matching CDR3 protein are joined into one entry that keeps the most common DNA and genes. The V and J calls shown here were made by TCRdb, not taken from the authors' results. The sample has fewer than 85,000 distinct CDR3 sequences on record, over 15% of them singletons. Together, the top ten hold 15% of the sample.

Many counts were recorded for this clonotype. The antigen this receptor binds is unknown. Base qualities were left out, and no much larger clone turns up one base away. The healthy controls were volunteers from blood banks in Maryland, USA. For unsorted PBMC libraries, 2 million PBMCs were used after storage in RNAlater at -80 degrees C until RNA extraction. Peripheral blood underwent Ficoll-Hypaque density gradient centrifugation to isolate PBMCs, which were then cryopreserved in liquid nitrogen. The chain links TRBV21-1 with TRBJ2-3; the D call in the table, TRBD2, was not verified against the DNA. TRBV21-1 is described as a pseudogene. The receptor comes from a middle-aged woman in good health. The specimen sequenced was PBMCs. The CDR3 reads CASRTTSGGQRHQADTQYF. The nucleotide sequence reads TGTGCCAGCAGGACCACTAGCGGGGGACAACGTCACCAAGCAGATACGCAGTATTTT.